Listed here are 23 T cell receptor beta chains from one sample, sequenced in a study of T cells in Graves' hyperthyroidism and ophthalmopathy. Amplified TCR beta CDR3 regions came from RNA transcripts. The HTBI primer set was used in a first-round RT-PCR of the TCR CDR3. A single record per CDR3 protein comes from TCRdb applying MiXCR to the multiplex PCR reads. The sample has 600,000 to 700,000 distinct CDR3 sequences; roughly 14% are singletons. Sequencing was done on a sample of blood. The receptors come from a woman in her forties with Graves' ophthalmopathy.

Many counts were recorded for this clonotype. In DNA, the CDR3 is TGTGCCAACACCCCTAGCGGGATGGCCGGGGACGAGCAGTACTTC. Residues: CANTPSGMAGDEQYF. The chain employs TRBV12-3 or TRBV12-4 and TRBJ2-7; 9 nucleotides line up with TRBD2. V lost 10 bases, J lost 5 bases, and 15 bases stayed unmatched. The CDR3 is 15 residues long.

The CDR3 DNA reads as TGTGCCAGCAGTTTAGAGGATGATTCACCCCTCCACTTT. Its protein product is CASSLEDDSPLHF. V usage is TRBV12-3 or TRBV12-4 and J usage is TRBJ1-6; D not certain. There are 13 residues in the CDR3. Between the trimmed V and J ends, which lost 1 base and 8 bases, there was a span of 6 bases.

Many counts were recorded for this clonotype. The J gene is TRBJ2-7, the V gene TRBV7-6; possible D gene TRBD2, 5 bases. V gave up 1 base and J gave up 6 bases, with 10 bases separating them. This CDR3 region has 13 residues. CDR1 and CDR2 from the germline V gene are SGHVS and FNYEAQ. In DNA, the CDR3 is TGTGCCAGCAGCTTAGGTGAGGGCCTCGAGCAGTACTTC. It encodes CASSLGEGLEQYF.

This clonotype occurred a few times. The chain carries TRBV9 and TRBJ2-5; 9 bases are shared with TRBD2. The CDR3 runs 16 residues. Germline CDR1 reads SGDLS; CDR2 reads YYNGEE. V lost 4 bases and J lost 3; bases outside the gene matches: 10. The CDR3 sequence is CASSPRGRGGEETQYF. CDR3 nucleotide sequence: TGTGCCAGCAGCCCCAGGGGTCGCGGGGGGGAAGAGACCCAGTACTTC.

This clonotype was found many times. CDR3 DNA sequence: TGTGCCAGCAGTGAATATGAGAAGTCTCCAGCCAGGGAGCAGTACTTC. It yields the protein CASSEYEKSPAREQYF. The genes are TRBV25-1 and TRBJ2-7; D is ambiguous. This CDR3 has 16 residues. Between the trimmed V and J ends, which lost 0 bases and 7 bases, there was a span of 19 bases. Per germline, CDR1 MGHDK and CDR2 SYGVNS.

This clonotype was counted at least ten times. The chain links TRBV6-1 to TRBJ1-5; TRBD1 might be the D (6 bases). The V end lost 6 bases, the J end lost 4 bases, and 16 bases lay between the germline ends. Germline CDR1 and CDR2: MNHNS and SASEGT. The CDR3 extends over 15 amino acids. This CDR3 is CASSLGQILNQPQHF. The DNA of the CDR3 is TGTGCCAGCAGCCTCGGACAGATACTTAATCAGCCCCAGCATTTT.

This clonotype has only a few counts. The V gene is TRBV20-1, the J gene TRBJ2-5, with 9 bases matching TRBD1. The trim removed 4 bases at V and 3 bases at J, leaving 3 bases unmatched. Per the germline V gene, CDR1 is DFQATT and CDR2 is SNEGSKA (reference sequence). The CDR3 sequence is 13 residues long. CDR3 sequence reads: CSATRTGEETQYF. The CDR3, as DNA: TGCAGTGCTACCCGGACAGGGGAAGAGACCCAGTACTTC.

Ten or more counts support this clonotype. This chain joins TRBV20-1 and TRBJ2-5, with D hard to call. CDR3 length: 13 residues. V was trimmed by 6 bases and J by 2 bases, leaving 13 bases between them. Germline CDR1 is DFQATT and CDR2 is SNEGSKA (reference sequence). CDR3 nucleotides: TGCAGTGCCCGCCTCCGCGCTCAAGAGACCCAGTACTTC. Protein: CSARLRAQETQYF.

The sample holds many counts of this clonotype. The chain recombines TRBV12-5 with TRBJ2-3, with TRBD2 as a possible D gene (6 bases). The CDR3 is made up of 16 amino acids. Trimming shortened V by 5 bases and J by 2 bases, and 17 bases separated the two germline ends. Germline CDR1 is LGHNT and CDR2 is FRNRAP. The CDR3 region has the DNA TGTGCTAGTGGTGAAGGCCGGGACTTGTCCACAGATACGCAGTATTTT. Translation gives CASGEGRDLSTDTQYF.

In this sample, this clonotype turned up many times. The chain couples TRBV10-2 to TRBJ2-5, with 10 nucleotides matching TRBD1. The CDR3 sequence is 13 residues long. Germline V lookup: CDR1 WSHSY, CDR2 SAAADI. J was trimmed by 7 bases and V by 5 bases; bases with no gene match: 4. The CDR3 nucleotides read TGCGCCAGCAGTCAGGACAGGGGGGGGACCCAGTACTTC. This encodes CASSQDRGGTQYF.

In its sample, this clonotype was seen a few times. This chain links TRBV9 with TRBJ2-7, with 10 bases matching TRBD2. The CDR3 is 15 amino acids. Trimming cost V 0 bases and J 3 bases; bases outside gene matches: 3. Germline assignment: CDR1 SGDLS and CDR2 YYNGEE. The DNA of the CDR3 is TGTGCCAGCAGCGTAGGTAGCGGGAGGTTCTACGAGCAGTACTTC. This encodes CASSVGSGRFYEQYF.

This clonotype counts as medium-sized (0.01 to 0.1%). This chain uses TRBV12-3 or TRBV12-4 with TRBJ1-1; 12 nucleotides line up with TRBD1. The V and J ends lost 6 bases and 5 bases, in that order; junction bases with no gene match: 10. The CDR3 totals 16 residues. In DNA, the CDR3 is TGTGCCAGCAGCCTAGGGACAGGGGGCAAGCGGACTGAAGCTTTCTTT. Translation gives CASSLGTGGKRTEAFF.

The sample holds many counts of this clonotype. The CDR3 DNA reads as TGTGCCAGCAGCTTTGGGGCGGTATGGGGAAACATTCAGTACTTC. Amino acids: CASSFGAVWGNIQYF. This chain links TRBV11-3 with TRBJ2-4, with D possibly being TRBD1 (5 bases). Germline V gives CDR1 SGHNT, CDR2 YENEEA. V was pared by 3 bases and J by 6 bases, with 15 bases between. The CDR3 totals 15 residues.

In its sample, this clonotype was seen many times. The chain carries TRBV24-1 and TRBJ2-1; no definite D call. Germline lookup yields CDR1 KGHDR and CDR2 SFDVKD. The CDR3 is 15 amino acids. Trimming removed 5 bases from V and 8 bases from J, with 18 bases in between. CDR3 sequence reads: CATSGDRSIKHEQFF. In nucleotides, the CDR3 is TGTGCCACCAGTGGGGATCGGTCTATTAAACATGAGCAGTTCTTC.

This clonotype was counted many times. The J gene is TRBJ2-5, the V gene TRBV7-6; tentative D call: TRBD2 (5 bases). The CDR3 runs 16 residues. V lost 1 base to trimming and J lost 2 bases, with 14 bases between them. Germline CDR1 SGHVS, CDR2 FNYEAQ. CDR3 sequence (DNA): TGTGCCAGCAGCTTAGTCGCAGCGGACGATCAAGAGACCCAGTACTTC. It is translated as CASSLVAADDQETQYF. Looking up the rest from reference TRBV7-6 and TRBJ2-5 gives the full variable domain: GAGVSQSPRYKVTKRGQDVALRCDPISGHVSLYWYRQALGQGPEFLTYFNYEAQQDKSGLPNDRFSAERPEGSISTLTIQRTEQRDSAMYRCASSLVAADDQETQYFGPGTRLLVL.

There are many counts of this clonotype. Because it lacks the conserved phenylalanine or tryptophan at the end, this CDR3 is likely a read error. The chain has TRBV29-1 and TRBJ1-1, with D possibly being TRBD1 (6 bases). The germline V and J ends were trimmed by 2 bases and 4 bases, with 14 bases remaining between them. Germline values: CDR1 SQVTM, CDR2 ANQGSEA. The CDR3 spans 14 residues. The CDR3 region has the DNA TGCAGCGTTGAATCGGGGGGGCATCGCACTGAAGCTTTCCTT. Its translation is CSVESGGHRTEAFL.

This clonotype was counted a few times. The chain recombines TRBV28 with TRBJ2-2; D is tentatively TRBD1 or TRBD2 (6 bases each). CDR1 MDHEN and CDR2 SYDVKM come from the germline V gene. Trimming pared 1 base from V and 0 bases from J, leaving 9 bases between. The CDR3 spans 16 residues. The CDR3 here is CASSLSGAPNTGELFF. In DNA form, the CDR3 reads TGTGCCAGCAGTTTATCGGGGGCACCGAACACCGGGGAGCTGTTTTTT.

The chain has TRBV20-1 and TRBJ1-5, with TRBD1 identical over 10 bases. After removal of 1 base from V and 0 bases from J, the junction contained 3 bases not matched to a gene. The germline CDR1 and CDR2 sequences are DFQATT and SNEGSKA (reference sequence). The CDR3 has 16 amino acids. CDR3 protein: CSARGDRGFSNQPQHF. CDR3 coding DNA: TGCAGTGCTAGAGGGGACAGGGGCTTTAGCAATCAGCCCCAGCATTTT.

This clonotype was detected many times. The chain combines TRBV30 with TRBJ1-2; tentatively, D is TRBD1 (5 bases). This CDR3 is built from 12 residues. Germline assignment: CDR1 GTSNPN and CDR2 SVGIG (reference sequence). V shed 5 bases and J shed 8 bases, with 15 bases lying between them. Written as DNA, the CDR3 is TGTGCCTGGTTACCAACAGGATCGGGCTACACCTTC. Translation: CAWLPTGSGYTF.

This clonotype was seen a few times. The chain joins TRBV24-1 to TRBJ2-2, with D possibly being TRBD1 (6 bases). The CDR3 covers 15 residues. V lost 9 bases and J lost 3, with 16 bases in between. Germline-derived CDR1 and CDR2 are KGHDR and SFDVKD. The CDR3 sequence: CATHEGVWHTGELFF. CDR3 coding DNA: TGTGCCACCCACGAGGGGGTGTGGCACACCGGGGAGCTGTTTTTT.

This clonotype was detected ten times or more. V usage is TRBV20-1 and J usage is TRBJ2-7; possibly TRBD1 for D (6 bases). Germline CDR1 and CDR2: DFQATT and SNEGSKA (reference sequence). V was pared by 5 bases and J by 2 bases, with 16 bases between. This CDR3 has 14 amino acids. CDR3 loop: CSAYTGTLTYEQYF. For the CDR3, the DNA is TGCAGTGCTTACACCGGGACACTAACCTACGAGCAGTACTTC.

This clonotype was detected ten times or more. The chain is built from TRBV2 and TRBJ1-1; 7 bases match TRBD1. Germline V gives CDR1 SNHLY, CDR2 FYNNEI. The V segment lost 3 bases and the J segment 3 bases; nucleotides outside the gene matches: 4. This CDR3 comprises 14 residues. Here the CDR3 reads CASSEDRTDTEAFF. DNA of the CDR3: TGTGCCAGCAGTGAGGACAGGACAGACACTGAAGCTTTCTTT.

Many counts were recorded for this clonotype. The rearrangement uses TRBV27 and TRBJ1-6; D remains ambiguous. The germline V and J ends were trimmed by 6 bases and 7 bases, with 13 bases remaining between them. Germline loops: CDR1 MNHEY, CDR2 SMNVEV (reference sequence). This CDR3 region has 14 residues. The CDR3 sequence: CASSPGRINSPLHF. CDR3 sequence (DNA): TGTGCCAGCAGCCCAGGCCGTATCAATTCACCCCTCCACTTT.